This paragraph covers one TCR beta chain sequence. What it recognizes is unknown. Using viral peptide pools, the ViraFEST assay grew out antigen-specific CD4+ T cells prior to sequencing. Following an approximately 10-day culture, CD4+ T cells were purified. Vaccine recipients had no previous SARS-CoV-2 infection; their nucleocapsid antibodies were negative. Both day 3 and day 7 saw half the medium replaced with IL-2 medium. Germline values: CDR1 SGHTS, CDR2 YDEGEE. The CDR3 contains 14 residues. V was trimmed by 10 bases and J by 1 base, leaving 16 bases between them. The data originate from a study of vaccination effects on CD4 cells after COVID-19. Using immunoSEQ multiplex PCR, the repertoire was profiled, and TCRdb retains in-frame clones only, with some absent. In the table there are around 45,000 clones, around 81% of which are singletons.

The chain recombines TRBV5-8 with TRBJ2-3, with a possible D match to TRBD1 (6 bases). This receptor was obtained from a human donor who received a COVID-19 vaccine. Sample: CD4+ T cells from PBMCs cultured with SARS-CoV-2 spike peptides, taken before COVID-19 vaccination. The CDR3 DNA reads as TGTGCCTCCCCCGGGACACTACGCACAGATACGCAGTATTTT. Translation: CASPGTLRTDTQYF.